The source of this T cell receptor (beta chain) is a study of blood T cell repertoires in COVID-19. Study-wide background: Samples representing acute and convalescent COVID-19 were sourced from the United States, Italy and Spain. Nucleic acid was either cDNA or gDNA, and it came from T cells, B-cell-depleted T cells, or PBMCs.

The CDR3 runs to 13 residues. CDR1 and CDR2 (germline): LNHNV, YYDKDF (reference sequence). V was clipped by 3 bases and J by 4 bases, with 9 bases between them. This clone is a singleton in its sample. Original processing notes: Estimation of nucleated cell counts relied on the amplification of reference gene primers. Clones were read by immunoSEQ multiplex PCR, and TCRdb kept only the in-frame ones, dropping some. V and J calls and clone size are copied from that table; D and trimming were computed from the DNA. The table records 200,000 to 250,000 clones, about 86% of them present only once. Across about two dozen US areas, participants ranged in age from roughly 18 to 89 years.

This TCR came from a woman in her 50s with acute COVID-19. The source material was PBMCs or T cells enriched from blood (not recorded which). The chain has TRBV15 and TRBJ1-1; D not certain. The CDR3 DNA reads TGTGCCACCAGCAGTTTGAGGGCCACTGAAGCTTTCTTT. It codes for CATSSLRATEAFF.